The 21 T cell receptor beta chains reported below all come from one sample, sequenced in a study of OX40 agonist ivuxolimab in advanced cancers. TCRdb's copy holds only in-frame clones and misses some; the assay was immunoSEQ multiplex PCR. The profile shows around 100,000 clones, around 90% of them singletons. The sample consisted of CD4+ or CD8+ T cells sorted from blood, taken in a trial of the OX40 agonist ivuxolimab. The receptors come from an adult with an advanced solid tumor such as melanoma, head and neck, liver or kidney cancer.

CDR3 in amino acids: CAIGEPGTDTQYF. CDR3 DNA sequence: TGTGCCATCGGGGAACCCGGTACAGATACGCAGTATTTT. The chain links TRBV10-3 to TRBJ2-3; unclear D gene. This CDR3 comprises 13 residues. Trimming removed 8 bases at V and 3 bases at J, with 12 bases between. Germline CDR1 and CDR2: ENHRY and SYGVKD.

The chain joins TRBV5-5 to TRBJ2-7, with 10 bases matching TRBD1. Trimming at V came to 4 bases and at J to 4 bases, leaving 5 bases not matched to a gene. CDR3 length: 14 amino acids. The germline gives CDR1 SGHKS, CDR2 YYEKEE (reference sequence). The CDR3 here is CASSNPGQGYEQYF. The CDR3 nucleotides read TGTGCCAGCAGCAATCCGGGACAGGGGTACGAGCAGTACTTC.

The chain recombines TRBV7-3 with TRBJ2-1; no clear D. This CDR3 comprises 13 residues. Trimming took off 6 bases at V and 7 bases at J, with 13 bases between the two ends. CDR1 and CDR2 (germline): SGHTA, FQGTGA. In nucleotides, the CDR3 is TGTGCCAGCAGTCCATTACAAGGGAATGAGCAGTTCTTC. Its translation is CASSPLQGNEQFF.

This clone occurred once. The V and J genes are TRBV6-5 and TRBJ1-1; possibly TRBD1 for D (6 bases). The germline CDR1 and CDR2 sequences are MNHEY and SVGAGI. The CDR3 is made up of 12 amino acids. V shed 6 bases and J shed 6 bases, with 11 bases lying between them. The DNA for the CDR3 is TGTGCCAGCAGCCGGACAGTTTCTGAAGCTTTCTTT. It is translated as CASSRTVSEAFF.

The chain uses TRBV2 and TRBJ2-3; 14 bases line up with TRBD2. Germline lookup yields CDR1 SNHLY and CDR2 FYNNEI. V dropped 6 bases and J dropped 6; count of bases not matched to a gene: 2. CDR3 length: 14 residues. This chain's CDR3 is CASRGLAGADTQYF. The CDR3 DNA reads TGTGCCAGCAGGGGACTAGCGGGAGCTGATACGCAGTATTTT.

In this sample, this clone turned up a few times. The V gene is TRBV9, the J gene TRBJ2-4, with D tentatively TRBD1 (6 bases). The CDR3 contains 13 residues. Germline loops: CDR1 SGDLS, CDR2 YYNGEE. Trimming left V 3 bases short and J 4 bases short, with 8 bases between. The CDR3 bases are TGTGCCAGCAGCGCCGGGACAAAAAACATTCAGTACTTC. It translates to CASSAGTKNIQYF.

This chain uses TRBV15 with TRBJ2-3; the match to TRBD2 covers 8 bases. The CDR3 runs 14 residues. V lost 5 bases, J lost 4 bases, and 5 bases stayed unmatched. Germline CDR1 LNHNV, CDR2 YYDKDF (reference sequence). CDR3 in DNA: TGTGCCACCAGCCCGGGACTAGATCCAGATACGCAGTATTTT. Translated, it gives CATSPGLDPDTQYF. Using reference TRBV15 and TRBJ2-3 for the parts outside the CDR3, the full variable domain is DAMVIQNPRYQVTQFGKPVTLSCSQTLNHNVMYWYQQKSSQAPKLLFHYYDKDFNNEADTPDNFQSRRPNTSFCFLDIRSPGLGDTAMYLCATSPGLDPDTQYFGPGTRLTVL.

V and J are TRBV15 and TRBJ2-7, with no clear D. V gave up 0 bases and J gave up 0 bases, with 12 bases separating them. Germline V gene lookup returns CDR1 LNHNV and CDR2 YYDKDF (reference sequence). There are 16 residues in the CDR3. For the CDR3, the DNA is TGTGCCACCAGCAGAGATGGTAGGTCTCACTCCTACGAGCAGTACTTC. Protein product: CATSRDGRSHSYEQYF.

This chain uses TRBV19 with TRBJ2-7; D possibly uses TRBD1 or TRBD2 (5 bases each). Germline V CDR1 and CDR2: LNHDA, SQIVND (reference sequence). V lost 4 bases to trimming and J lost 0 bases, with 7 bases between them. The CDR3 has 13 amino acids. The CDR3 DNA reads as TGTGCCAGTAGTAAAGGGACCTCCTACGAGCAGTACTTC. This translates into CASSKGTSYEQYF.

The V and J genes are TRBV11-1 and TRBJ2-3, with 13 bases matching TRBD2. The CDR3 extends over 14 amino acids. CDR1 SGHAT and CDR2 FQDESV come from the germline V gene (reference sequence). The ends lost 5 bases at V and 9 bases at J; junction bases unmatched: 5. For the CDR3, the DNA is TGTGCCAGCAGCACCGGACTAGCGGGAGAAACGCAGTATTTT. Its protein product is CASSTGLAGETQYF.

The V call is TRBV4-3, the J call TRBJ2-7, with TRBD1 identical over 12 bases. Per the germline V gene, CDR1 is LGHNA and CDR2 is YSLEER. The V segment lost 0 bases and the J segment 4 bases; nucleotides outside the gene matches: 7. The CDR3 spans 17 residues. The CDR3 DNA follows: TGCGCCAGCAGCCAAGATTGGGGGGGACAGGGGGCGTACGAGCAGTACTTC. Residues: CASSQDWGGQGAYEQYF.

This clone came up once. The chain combines TRBV5-5 with TRBJ2-7; unclear D gene. The CDR3 consists of 13 residues. Trimming took 1 base from V and 4 from J, leaving 9 bases between them. Germline CDR1 is SGHKS and CDR2 is YYEKEE (reference sequence). The CDR3 sequence: CASSLMLVYEQYF. CDR3 nucleotide sequence: TGTGCCAGCAGCTTGATGTTGGTTTACGAGCAGTACTTC.

The chain employs TRBV5-1 and TRBJ2-7; 12 bases fit TRBD2. The germline V gene has CDR1 SGHRS and CDR2 YFSETQ. V was pared by 0 bases and J by 2 bases, with 3 bases of the junction left unmatched. CDR3 length: 16 residues. Here the CDR3 reads CASSLALAGGTYEQYF. The CDR3 DNA reads TGCGCCAGCAGCTTGGCCCTAGCGGGAGGGACCTACGAGCAGTACTTC.

V gene TRBV15 combines with J gene TRBJ2-1; D possibly corresponds to TRBD1 (5 bases). The CDR3 loop spans 14 amino acids. V gave up 1 base and J gave up 3 bases, with 7 bases separating them. The germline V gene encodes CDR1 LNHNV and CDR2 YYDKDF (reference sequence). The CDR3 here is CATSRARGYNEQFF. The CDR3 DNA sequence: TGTGCCACCAGCAGAGCTAGGGGCTACAATGAGCAGTTCTTC.

This chain links TRBV29-1 with TRBJ2-7, with a weak D call TRBD1 (7 bases). Germline CDR1 reads SQVTM; CDR2 reads ANQGSEA. This CDR3 has 16 amino acids. Deletions cut 0 bases from V and 1 base from J, with 16 bases between. The CDR3 sequence is CSVEERRGQTSYEQYF. For the CDR3, the DNA is TGCAGCGTTGAAGAGCGGAGGGGGCAGACGTCCTACGAGCAGTACTTC.

The chain is built from TRBV11-2 and TRBJ2-1; D gene uncertain. Germline loops: CDR1 SGHAT, CDR2 FQNNGV. The CDR3 is 13 amino acids. V shed 3 bases and J shed 6 bases, with 9 bases lying between them. Here the CDR3 reads CASSFDWGNEQFF. The DNA for the CDR3 is TGTGCCAGCAGCTTCGACTGGGGCAATGAGCAGTTCTTC.

This chain links TRBV5-1 with TRBJ1-4; tentatively, D is TRBD1 (6 bases). The CDR3 has 16 amino acids. From germline, CDR1 is SGHRS and CDR2 YFSETQ. With 0 bases removed from V and 7 bases from J, the gap between germline ends came to 16 bases. The CDR3 loop is CASSLAGAGVGEKLFF. CDR3 DNA: TGCGCCAGCAGCTTGGCAGGGGCAGGGGTAGGTGAAAAACTGTTTTTT.

This chain connects TRBV29-1 to TRBJ2-2, with a weak D call TRBD2 (5 bases). The CDR3 has 14 residues. Trimming removed 4 bases from V and 0 bases from J, with 9 bases in between. Germline V gene data show CDR1 as SQVTM and CDR2 as ANQGSEA. The CDR3 loop reads CSVGRTANTGELFF. The CDR3 bases are TGCAGCGTTGGGAGGACGGCGAACACCGGGGAGCTGTTTTTT.

V gene TRBV28 combines with J gene TRBJ2-7; 10 nucleotides align to TRBD1. Germline CDR1 MDHEN, CDR2 SYDVKM. The CDR3 has 15 amino acids. The V and J ends lost 5 bases and 3 bases, in that order; junction bases with no gene match: 7. The CDR3 loop reads CASSPFRDRGYEQYF. For the CDR3, the DNA is TGTGCCAGCAGTCCCTTCCGGGACAGGGGCTACGAGCAGTACTTC.

V and J are TRBV7-2 and TRBJ2-7; D perhaps matches TRBD2 (7 bases). Trimming left V 2 bases short and J 7 bases short, with 24 bases between. The CDR3 consists of 17 residues. Looked up from germline, CDR1 is SGHTA and CDR2 is FQGNSA. CDR3 coding DNA: TGTGCCAGCAGCTTAACCTCGGGGGGCGCGGGCCTCGGAGAGCAGTACTTC. Translating gives CASSLTSGGAGLGEQYF.

The chain is built from TRBV7-2 and TRBJ1-1, with a tentative D call TRBD1 (5 bases). Germline CDR1 and CDR2: SGHTA and FQGNSA. This CDR3 is built from 15 residues. V shed 2 bases and J shed 7 bases, with 17 bases lying between them. DNA of the CDR3: TGTGCCAGCAGCTTATCAATCTCAGGGCCTAATGAAGCTTTCTTT. Amino acids: CASSLSISGPNEAFF.